This entry is about one T cell receptor (beta chain). It lacks a known antigen. No per-base quality is available; no much larger clone lies one base away. The data were taken from a study of blood T cell repertoires in COVID-19 (dated by TCRdb to 2020 to 2022). A note on the overall study: Samples from collaborators originated in the United States, Italy and Spain and spanned both the acute and convalescent phases of COVID-19. The sample metadata nearly always contained a de-identified subject ID, COVID-19 status, age in years and sex. The samples were drawn from the first 160 participants of the ongoing ImmuneRACE study and from 950 to 1,500 subjects provided by 6 global collaborators. The repertoires were released in a freely available public database intended as a resource for research on the immune response to SARS-CoV-2. The material from the prospective study consisted of cDNA or gDNA derived from T cells, B-cell-depleted T cells, or PBMCs. Where HLA class I and class II types were available, the types were taken from metadata supplied by the sample provider, not from assay-based typing. Subjects who had been exposed to COVID-19, were actively infected with it, or had recovered from it provided the deeply sampled blood TCRbeta repertoires that made up the dataset. Points the paper makes about the study in general: The amount of clinical and demographic metadata varied by source and participant and was provided uncurated.

The CDR3 holds 17 amino acids from the cysteine to the phenylalanine. Left in the record is the CDR3 DNA by itself, 51 bases read in frame from the first base. Trimming removed 3 bases from V and 0 bases from J, leaving 15 bases between the germline ends. Based on the germline V gene, the CDR1 and CDR2 sequences are LGHNA and YSLEER. In the prospective study, participants were about 18 to 89 years old, resided in approximately 22 geographic areas of the United States, and were enrolled through a virtual design. Cohort assignment in the prospective study relied on participant-reported clinical history from a screening survey and a study questionnaire. Recovered participants in ImmuneRACE Cohort 3 were defined as having two consecutive negative NP/OP PCR tests, clearance from a healthcare professional, or resolution of symptoms. Mobile phlebotomists in the prospective study collected whole blood, serum and a nasopharyngeal or oropharyngeal swab from every participant. Participants in the prospective study had the option to provide additional blood draws and questionnaires over a 2-month period. Before DNA extraction, prospective study blood samples were shipped either frozen or at room temperature.

The immunoSEQ Assay, a bias-controlled multiplex PCR, was used to amplify TCRbeta CDR3 regions from genomic DNA. As for the authors' bioinformatics: The number of nucleated cells in each sample was estimated by amplification of reference gene primers within the assay. To quantify the absolute abundance of each unique TCRbeta CDR3 rearrangement, sequence reads were collapsed and filtered. For each sample, productive Simpson clonality was calculated as the square root of Simpson's diversity index over productive rearrangements. Entries here come from immuneACCESS through TCRdb and include only in-frame sequences with V and J called. Some clones fail to appear in such tables; in the studies checked, an unresolved V gene covers under half of the shortfall, and the cause of the remainder is unknown. V and J calls and clone size follow that table, whereas D and trimming were derived from the DNA. The sample yields about 340,000 clones; around 90% were counted once. The ten largest account for roughly 20% of the sample.

The TCR was taken from a woman aged 30 to 39 who had recovered from COVID-19. Sequencing was performed on PBMCs or T cells enriched from blood (not recorded which). The rearrangement combines TRBV4-3 with TRBJ2-1; no D gene call is confident. The DNA sequence follows: TGCGCCAGCAGCCACCCTGGGCACCTCGGCTCCTACAATGAGCAGTTCTTC. Translation gives CASSHPGHLGSYNEQFF.